The 5 T cell receptor beta chains given below trace back to one sample, sequenced in a study of CD8 T cells in ankylosing spondylitis. TCRdb ran MiXCR on the 5' RACE reads and lists one entry per CDR3 protein. Found here are about 42,000 distinct CDR3 sequences, over 3.5% of them singletons; the top ten hold over 3%. Sequences were obtained from blood, either unsorted or a sorted T cell fraction (not recorded which). These receptors were obtained from a female donor with ankylosing spondylitis or in good health (not recorded which).

This clonotype was counted at least ten times. The CDR3 DNA is TGTGCCAGCAGCGTAGCCAGGGCTAGCACAGATACGCAGTATTTT. Translated, it gives CASSVARASTDTQYF. The V and J genes are TRBV9 and TRBJ2-3, with D possibly TRBD1 on 5 matching bases. The CDR3 runs to 15 residues. Germline V gene lookup returns CDR1 SGDLS and CDR2 YYNGEE. V lost 0 bases and J lost 0, with 8 bases in between.

This clonotype has ten or more counts. DNA for the CDR3: TGTGCCAGCAGCCCCAGACTAGCGTGGAGGGGGGACACAGATACGCAGTATTTT. It encodes CASSPRLAWRGDTDTQYF. The chain carries TRBV9 and TRBJ2-3; 8 bases match TRBD2. Germline V gene sequence: CDR1 SGDLS, CDR2 YYNGEE. The V segment lost 4 bases and the J segment 2 bases; nucleotides outside the gene matches: 15. CDR3 length equals 18 residues.

In its sample, this clonotype was seen many times. This chain uses TRBV9 with TRBJ2-3; D may be TRBD2 (5 bases). V was clipped by 4 bases and J by 2 bases, with 14 bases between them. The germline V gene encodes CDR1 SGDLS and CDR2 YYNGEE. This CDR3 spans 15 amino acids. CDR3 loop: CASSSTRDFTDTQYF. The CDR3 DNA follows: TGTGCCAGCAGCTCCACTAGGGATTTCACAGATACGCAGTATTTT.

The table lists this clonotype with many counts. The chain is built from TRBV9 and TRBJ1-3, with D perhaps matching TRBD1 (5 bases). This CDR3 spans 16 amino acids. Trimming removed 4 bases from V and 0 bases from J, with 14 bases in between. Germline lookup yields CDR1 SGDLS and CDR2 YYNGEE. The CDR3 region is CASSPDSPNSGNTIYF. In DNA, the CDR3 is TGTGCCAGCAGCCCAGACAGTCCTAACTCTGGAAACACCATATATTTT.

This clonotype was picked up many times. The CDR3 here is CASSVVGFGGQGSYNEQFF. The CDR3 nucleotides are TGTGCCAGCAGCGTAGTGGGGTTTGGGGGCCAAGGGTCCTACAATGAGCAGTTCTTC. V usage is TRBV9 and J usage is TRBJ2-1; perhaps TRBD1 as D (6 bases). CDR1 SGDLS and CDR2 YYNGEE come from the germline V gene. V was cut by 0 bases and J by 1 base, with 20 bases left in between. CDR3 size: 19 residues.